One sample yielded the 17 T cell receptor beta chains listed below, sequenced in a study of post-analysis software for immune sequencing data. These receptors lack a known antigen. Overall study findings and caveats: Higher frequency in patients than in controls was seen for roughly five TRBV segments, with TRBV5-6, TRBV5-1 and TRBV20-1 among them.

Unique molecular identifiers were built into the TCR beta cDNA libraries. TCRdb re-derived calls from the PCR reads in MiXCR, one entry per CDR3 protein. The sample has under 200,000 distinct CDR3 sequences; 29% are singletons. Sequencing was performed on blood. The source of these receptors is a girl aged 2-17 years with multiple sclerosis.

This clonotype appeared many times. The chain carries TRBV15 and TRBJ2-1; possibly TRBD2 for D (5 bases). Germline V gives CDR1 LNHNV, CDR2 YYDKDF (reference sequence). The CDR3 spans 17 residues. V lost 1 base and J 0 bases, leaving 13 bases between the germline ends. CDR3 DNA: TGTGCCACCAGCAGAGTATCCCCGGGGAGCTCCTACAATGAGCAGTTCTTC. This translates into CATSRVSPGSSYNEQFF.

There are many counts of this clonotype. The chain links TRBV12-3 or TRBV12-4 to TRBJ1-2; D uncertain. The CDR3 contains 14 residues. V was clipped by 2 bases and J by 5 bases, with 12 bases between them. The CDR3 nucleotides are TGTGCCAGCAGTTTATCCGGTTACCAATATGGCTACACCTTC. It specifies CASSLSGYQYGYTF.

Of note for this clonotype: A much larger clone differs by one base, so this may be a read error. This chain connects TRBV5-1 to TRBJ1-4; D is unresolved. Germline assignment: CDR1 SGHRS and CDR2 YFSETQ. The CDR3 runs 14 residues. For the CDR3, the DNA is TGCGCCAGCAGCTTTACAGCAACTGATGAAAAACTGTTTTTT. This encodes CASSFTATDEKLFF.

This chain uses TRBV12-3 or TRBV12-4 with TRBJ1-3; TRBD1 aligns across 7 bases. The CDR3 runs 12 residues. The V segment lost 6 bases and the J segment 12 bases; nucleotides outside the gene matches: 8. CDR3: CASSPDRAGIYF. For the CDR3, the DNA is TGTGCCAGCAGCCCCGACAGGGCGGGCATATATTTT.

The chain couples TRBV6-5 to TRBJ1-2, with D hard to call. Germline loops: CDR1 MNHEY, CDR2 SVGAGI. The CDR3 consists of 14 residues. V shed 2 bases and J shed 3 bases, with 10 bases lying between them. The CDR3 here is CASSYDGTDYGYTF. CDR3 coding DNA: TGTGCCAGCAGTTACGACGGAACGGACTATGGCTACACCTTC.

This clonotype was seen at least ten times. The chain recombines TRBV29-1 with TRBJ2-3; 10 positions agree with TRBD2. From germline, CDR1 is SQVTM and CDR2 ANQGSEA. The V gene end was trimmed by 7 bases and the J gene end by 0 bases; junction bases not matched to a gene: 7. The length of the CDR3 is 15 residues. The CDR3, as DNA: TGCAGCGCCTCCCGGACTAGCGGAAGCACAGATACGCAGTATTTT. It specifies CSASRTSGSTDTQYF.

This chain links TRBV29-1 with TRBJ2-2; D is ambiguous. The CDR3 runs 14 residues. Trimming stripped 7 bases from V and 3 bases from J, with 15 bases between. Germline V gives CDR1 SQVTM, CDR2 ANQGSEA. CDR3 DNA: TGCAGCGCCCTGACCCGGGTCGACACCGGGGAGCTGTTTTTT. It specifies CSALTRVDTGELFF.

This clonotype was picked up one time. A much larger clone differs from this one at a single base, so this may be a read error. The CDR3 is CSARSRAESKNIQDF. In nucleotides, the CDR3 is TGCAGTGCTAGATCCCGGGCAGAGTCCAAAAACATTCAGGACTTC. V is TRBV20-1 and J is TRBJ2-5; D call uncertain. This CDR3 region has 15 residues. In germline, CDR1 is DFQATT, CDR2 SNEGSKA (reference sequence).

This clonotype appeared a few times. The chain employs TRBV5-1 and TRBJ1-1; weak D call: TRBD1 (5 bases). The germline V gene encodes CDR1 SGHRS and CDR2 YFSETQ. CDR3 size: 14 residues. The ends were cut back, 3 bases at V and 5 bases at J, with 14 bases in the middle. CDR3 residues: CASSCLGGGTEAFF. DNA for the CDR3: TGCGCCAGCAGCTGTTTGGGGGGTGGGACTGAAGCTTTCTTT.

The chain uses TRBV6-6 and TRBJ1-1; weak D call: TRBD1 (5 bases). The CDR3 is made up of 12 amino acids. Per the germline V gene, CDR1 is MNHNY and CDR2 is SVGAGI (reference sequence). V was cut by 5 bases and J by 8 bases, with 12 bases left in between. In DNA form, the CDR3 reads TGTGCCAGCAGTCTCGGGACGGTGGAAGCTTTCTTT. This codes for CASSLGTVEAFF.

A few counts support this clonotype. DNA for the CDR3: TGCAGTGCTAGATGGGGCGGGAAATCCTACGAGCAGTACTTC. It specifies CSARWGGKSYEQYF. The rearrangement links TRBV20-1 to TRBJ2-7; D possibly corresponds to TRBD2 (6 bases). V was shortened by 2 bases and J by 1 base, with 12 bases between the two germline ends. The CDR3 contains 14 residues. The germline CDR1 and CDR2 sequences are DFQATT and SNEGSKA (reference sequence).

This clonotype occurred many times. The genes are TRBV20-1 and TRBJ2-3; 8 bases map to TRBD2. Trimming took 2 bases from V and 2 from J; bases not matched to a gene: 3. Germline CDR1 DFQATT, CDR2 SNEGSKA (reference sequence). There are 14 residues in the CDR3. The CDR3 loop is CSARLAGSTDTQYF. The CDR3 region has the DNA TGCAGTGCTAGACTAGCGGGCTCCACAGATACGCAGTATTTT.

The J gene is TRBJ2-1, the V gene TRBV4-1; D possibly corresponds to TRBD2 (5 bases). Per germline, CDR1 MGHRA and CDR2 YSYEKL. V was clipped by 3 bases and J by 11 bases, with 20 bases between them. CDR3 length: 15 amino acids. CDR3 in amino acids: CASSHIGKTPRKQFF. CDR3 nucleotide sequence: TGCGCCAGCAGCCACATCGGGAAGACCCCTCGCAAGCAGTTCTTC.

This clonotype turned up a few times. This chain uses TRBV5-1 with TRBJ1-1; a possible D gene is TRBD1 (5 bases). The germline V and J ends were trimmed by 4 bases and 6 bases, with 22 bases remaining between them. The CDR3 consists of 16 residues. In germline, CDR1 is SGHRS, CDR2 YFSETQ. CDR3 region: CASSKPGTASGAEAFF. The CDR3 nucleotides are TGCGCCAGCAGCAAACCCGGGACTGCCTCCGGCGCTGAAGCTTTCTTT.

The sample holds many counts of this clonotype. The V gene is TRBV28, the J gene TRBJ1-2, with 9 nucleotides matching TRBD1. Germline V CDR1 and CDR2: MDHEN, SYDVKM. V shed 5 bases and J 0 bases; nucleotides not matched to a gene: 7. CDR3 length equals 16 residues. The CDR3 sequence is CASSLDRGDANYGYTF. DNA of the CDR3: TGTGCCAGCAGTCTGGACAGGGGTGACGCTAACTATGGCTACACCTTC.

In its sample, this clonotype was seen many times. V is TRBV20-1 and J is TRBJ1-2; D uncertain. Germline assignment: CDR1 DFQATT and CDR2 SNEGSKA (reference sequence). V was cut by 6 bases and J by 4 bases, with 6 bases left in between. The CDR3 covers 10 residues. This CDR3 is CSAVPYGYTF. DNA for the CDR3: TGCAGTGCCGTCCCCTATGGCTACACCTTC.

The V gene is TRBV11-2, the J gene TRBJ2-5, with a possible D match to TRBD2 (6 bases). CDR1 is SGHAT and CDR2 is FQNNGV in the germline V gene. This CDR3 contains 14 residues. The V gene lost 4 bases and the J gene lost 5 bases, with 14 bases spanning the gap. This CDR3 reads CASSSGGFTETQYF. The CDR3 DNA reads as TGTGCCAGCAGCTCCGGAGGGTTCACGGAGACCCAGTACTTC.